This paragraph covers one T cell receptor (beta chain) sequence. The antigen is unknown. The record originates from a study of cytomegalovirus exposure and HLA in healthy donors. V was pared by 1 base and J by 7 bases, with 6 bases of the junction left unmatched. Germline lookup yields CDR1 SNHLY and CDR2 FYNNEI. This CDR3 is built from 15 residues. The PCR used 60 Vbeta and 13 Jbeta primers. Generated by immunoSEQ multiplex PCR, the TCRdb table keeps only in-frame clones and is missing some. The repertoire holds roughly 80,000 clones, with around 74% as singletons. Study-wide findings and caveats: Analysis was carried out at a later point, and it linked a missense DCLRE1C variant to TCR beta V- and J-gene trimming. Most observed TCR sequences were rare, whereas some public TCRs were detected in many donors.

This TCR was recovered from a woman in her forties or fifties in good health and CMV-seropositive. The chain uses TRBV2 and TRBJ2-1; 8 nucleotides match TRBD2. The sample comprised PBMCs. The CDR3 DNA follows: TGTGCCAGCAGTGAAGGGACTAGCACATGGAATGAGCAGTTCTTC. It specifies CASSEGTSTWNEQFF. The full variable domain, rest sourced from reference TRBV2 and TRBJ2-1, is EPEVTQTPSHQVTQMGQEVILRCVPISNHLYFYWYRQILGQKVEFLVSFYNNEISEKSEIFDDQFSVERPDGSNFTLKIRSTKLEDSAMYFCASSEGTSTWNEQFFGPGTRLTVL.